This T cell receptor beta chain is from a study of T cells in Graves' hyperthyroidism and ophthalmopathy. Each diagnosis was grounded in clinical symptoms, serum thyroxine and TRAb, thyroid ultrasound, and orbital computed tomography. PBMCs stemmed from 10 ml fresh peripheral blood. Trimming shortened V by 7 bases and J by 5 bases, and 8 bases separated the two germline ends. The CDR3 contains 11 residues. At least ten counts were recorded for this clonotype. From RNA transcripts, TCR beta CDR3 regions were amplified. Using the HTBI primer set, a first-round RT-PCR was run on the TCR CDR3. TCRdb re-derived calls from the multiplex PCR reads in MiXCR, one entry per CDR3 protein. The sample carries some 600,000 distinct CDR3 sequences, over 11% recorded once.

The sequencing sample was made of blood. The source of this sequence is a woman aged 25 to 39 with Graves' hyperthyroidism that later progressed to Graves' ophthalmopathy. The chain recombines TRBV12-3 or TRBV12-4 with TRBJ1-2; weak D call: TRBD1 (5 bases). The CDR3 DNA is TGTGCCAGCAAAGGGGATTATGGCTACACCTTC. Translated, it gives CASKGDYGYTF.